This TCR beta chain was captured by sequencing in a study of T cell responses to AZD1222 COVID-19 vaccine. CDR1 and CDR2 (germline): SGHTA, FQGNSA. The CDR3 runs to 16 residues. Trimming cost V 0 bases and J 5 bases; bases outside gene matches: 9. Measured with immunoSEQ multiplex PCR; TCRdb has only the in-frame clones, and not every one. Among about 160,000 clones, 91% were seen once, and the ten largest hold approximately 3.9%. The sample was peripheral blood, taken 28 days after the second AZD1222 dose. This TCR was sampled from an adult who received the AZD1222 COVID-19 vaccine. V gene TRBV7-2 combines with J gene TRBJ2-5; TRBD2 agrees at 7 bases. Here the CDR3 reads CASSLATGLRTETQYF. For the CDR3, the DNA is TGTGCCAGCAGCTTAGCTACGGGACTAAGAACGGAGACCCAGTACTTC.